The rows below give T cell receptor beta chains drawn from one sample of a study of human T cells and chemical hapten exposure. Using its own MiXCR run on the RACE reads, TCRdb lists one record per CDR3 protein. The data contain some 180,000 distinct CDR3 sequences, approximately 20% of them seen just once; the ten biggest clones take up under 8.5%. Specimen: whole blood, collected in connection with sensitization to the hapten diphenylcyclopropenone (DPC). The receptors derive from a woman between 50 and 59 years old with alopecia areata. Some clones in this sample may be carry-over from other donors' samples. CDR3s include the opening cysteine and the closing phenylalanine or tryptophan. Each record gives: V gene, D gene, J gene, clone size, CDR3 protein, CDR3 DNA. The D gene is left open where the match is weak. Rows may omit the clone size; those that give it use once, few, many or a size class.

TRBV29-1	TRBD2	TRBJ2-3	-	CSVEDLLASGPYTQYF	TGCAGCGTTGAAGATCTTTTGGCTAGCGGGCCCTATACGCAGTATTTT
TRBV4-1	TRBD2	TRBJ2-3	-	CASSQGRLSGDGDTQYF	TGCGCCAGCAGCCAAGGAAGGCTTAGCGGGGATGGAGATACGCAGTATTTT
TRBV20-1	-	TRBJ2-5	few	CSARLGSQETQYF	TGCAGTGCTAGATTGGGCTCCCAAGAGACCCAGTACTTC
TRBV5-1	TRBD2	TRBJ2-7	-	CASRLAGGSSTLEQYF	TGCGCCAGCAGACTAGCGGGAGGTTCGTCAACCCTAGAGCAGTACTTC
TRBV6-6	TRBD2	TRBJ2-1	-	CASSSQTSGGPYNEQSF	TGTGCCAGCAGTTCCCAGACTAGCGGGGGACCTTACAATGAGCAGTCCTTC
TRBV27	TRBD2	TRBJ2-3	many	CASSLGGILTDTQYF	TGTGCCAGCAGTTTGGGGGGGATACTCACAGATACGCAGTATTTT
TRBV10-3	-	TRBJ1-1	few	CAIIGEGNTEAFF	TGTGCCATCATTGGGGAGGGAAACACTGAAGCTTTCTTT
TRBV3-1	TRBD2	TRBJ2-1	-	CASSQGLAEPARQFF	TGTGCCAGCAGCCAAGGACTAGCGGAGCCCGCCCGGCAGTTCTTC
TRBV7-9	-	TRBJ1-3	-	CASSLLGGSVAGNTIYF	TGTGCCAGCAGCTTACTTGGGGGATCGGTCGCTGGAAACACCATATATTTT
TRBV7-6	TRBD1	TRBJ1-3	few	CASSQRAPGQAVLGSGNTIYF	TGTGCCAGCAGCCAACGGGCACCGGGACAGGCCGTTTTGGGCTCTGGAAACACCATATATTTT
TRBV2	-	TRBJ1-2	-	CASSEGNSGYGYTF	TGTGCCAGCAGTGAGGGGAACTCGGGCTATGGCTACACCTTC
TRBV6-6	-	TRBJ2-1	-	CASTGNWGNEQFF	TGTGCCAGCACGGGTAATTGGGGCAATGAGCAGTTCTTC
TRBV9	TRBD2	TRBJ2-1	few	CASSVAGLAGFNEQFF	TGTGCCAGCAGCGTCGCCGGACTAGCGGGGTTCAATGAGCAGTTCTTC
TRBV10-2	TRBD1	TRBJ1-4	-	CASSEGTGLEKLFF	TGCGCCAGCAGTGAAGGGACAGGGTTAGAAAAACTGTTTTTT
TRBV7-2	-	TRBJ1-1	few	CASLAYYTEAFF	TGTGCCAGTCTAGCATATTACACTGAAGCTTTCTTT
TRBV3-1	-	TRBJ2-1	-	CASSQPGNSEQFF	TGTGCCAGCAGCCAACCAGGGAACAGTGAGCAGTTCTTC
TRBV27	TRBD1	TRBJ1-1	-	CASSRQGRMNTEAFF	TGTGCCAGCAGTCGACAGGGAAGGATGAACACTGAAGCTTTCTTT
TRBV29-1	-	TRBJ2-2	few	CSVSNLVTGELFF	TGCAGCGTTTCGAACCTAGTGACCGGGGAGCTGTTTTTT
TRBV5-1	-	TRBJ2-1	-	CASSLGAASSSYNEQFF	TGCGCCAGCAGCTTGGGGGCTGCGTCTAGCTCCTACAATGAGCAGTTCTTC
TRBV29-1	-	TRBJ1-3	few	CSVEDSTGRRGNTIYF	TGCAGCGTTGAAGATTCTACGGGCCGGAGAGGAAACACCATATATTTT
TRBV12-3/TRBV12-4	TRBD2	TRBJ2-7	-	CASQGGTFSPYEQYF	TGTGCCAGCCAGGGAGGGACTTTTTCTCCCTACGAGCAGTACTTC
TRBV5-1	-	TRBJ2-3	few	CASSLEGSTDTQYF	TGCGCCAGCAGCTTGGAGGGCAGCACAGATACGCAGTATTTT
TRBV7-2	-	TRBJ2-5	-	CASNRNPGPETQYF	TGTGCCAGCAACAGAAACCCAGGGCCAGAGACCCAGTACTTC
TRBV29-1	TRBD2	TRBJ2-1	-	CSGNSGSSYNEQFF	TGCAGCGGTAATAGCGGGAGCTCCTACAATGAGCAGTTCTTC
TRBV6-1	-	TRBJ1-5	-	CASSDRGYSNQPQHF	TGTGCCAGCAGTGACAGGGGATATAGCAATCAGCCCCAGCATTTT
TRBV5-6	TRBD2	TRBJ2-5	-	CASSFGLGTSQETQYF	TGTGCCAGCAGCTTTGGGTTGGGGACTAGCCAAGAGACCCAGTACTTC
TRBV6-5	-	TRBJ2-1	few	CASSPDPPGNEQFF	TGTGCCAGCAGCCCCGACCCTCCCGGGAATGAGCAGTTCTTC
TRBV12-3/TRBV12-4	-	TRBJ1-1	few	CASGGYSEAFF	TGTGCCAGCGGGGGGTATTCTGAAGCTTTCTTT
TRBV7-9	-	TRBJ1-1	once	CASSSDSWGRHTEAFF	TGTGCCAGCAGCTCCGATTCGTGGGGGAGACACACTGAAGCTTTCTTT
TRBV10-3	-	TRBJ2-1	-	CAIMRGASYNEQFF	TGTGCCATCATGAGGGGAGCCTCCTACAATGAGCAGTTCTTC
TRBV2	-	TRBJ2-3	-	CASSEFMWTQYF	TGTGCCAGCAGTGAATTCATGTGGACGCAGTATTTT
TRBV27	TRBD2	TRBJ2-1	few	CASSFSPGLAINEQFF	TGTGCCAGCAGTTTCTCCCCGGGACTAGCGATCAATGAGCAGTTCTTC
TRBV20-1	-	TRBJ2-1	few	CSARGEWSGNEQFF	TGCAGTGCTAGAGGGGAGTGGTCTGGGAATGAGCAGTTCTTC
TRBV7-2	-	TRBJ2-1	-	CASSRFSLDEQFF	TGTGCCAGCAGCCGGTTTTCGTTAGATGAGCAGTTCTTC
TRBV5-5	TRBD1	TRBJ1-4	-	CASSLGTGCEKLFF	TGTGCCAGCAGCTTGGGGACAGGGTGTGAAAAACTGTTTTTT
TRBV29-1	-	TRBJ2-3	many	CSVVFTDTQYF	TGCAGCGTCGTTTTCACAGATACGCAGTATTTT